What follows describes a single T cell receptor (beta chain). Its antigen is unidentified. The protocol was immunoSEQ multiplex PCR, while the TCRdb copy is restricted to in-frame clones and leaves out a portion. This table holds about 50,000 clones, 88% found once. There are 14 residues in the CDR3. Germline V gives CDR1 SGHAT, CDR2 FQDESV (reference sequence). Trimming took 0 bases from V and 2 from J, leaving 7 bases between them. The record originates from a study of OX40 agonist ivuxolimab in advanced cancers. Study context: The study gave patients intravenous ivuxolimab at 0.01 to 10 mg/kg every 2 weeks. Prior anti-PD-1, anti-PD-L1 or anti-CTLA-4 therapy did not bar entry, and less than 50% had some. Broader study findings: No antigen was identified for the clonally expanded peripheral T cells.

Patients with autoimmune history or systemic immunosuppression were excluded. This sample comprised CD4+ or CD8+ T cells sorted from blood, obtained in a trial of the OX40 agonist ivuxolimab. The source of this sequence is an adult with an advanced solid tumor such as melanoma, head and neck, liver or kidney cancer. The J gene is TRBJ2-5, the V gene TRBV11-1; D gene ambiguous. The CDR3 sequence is CASSLAPTQETQYF. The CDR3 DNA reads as TGTGCCAGCAGCTTAGCTCCTACGCAAGAGACCCAGTACTTC.